This passage covers 6 T cell receptor beta chains from one sample sequenced in a study of T cells after yellow fever vaccination. Each CDR3 protein gets one entry after TCRdb re-called the 5' RACE reads with MiXCR. The table records some 600,000 distinct CDR3 sequences, about 17% of them present only once. This material consisted of PBMCs, taken about 5 days after the first yellow fever vaccination. These receptors were obtained from a man aged 18 to 30 who received the YFV17D yellow fever vaccine.

The chain links TRBV3-1 to TRBJ1-2, with D unclear. Germline-derived CDR1 and CDR2 are LGHDT and YNNKEL (reference sequence). CDR3 size: 16 residues. V shed 0 bases and J shed 4 bases, with 15 bases lying between them. The CDR3 nucleotides are TGTGCCAGCAGCCAAGAAGGGCAGCGAAGGGCCTATGGCTACACCTTC. Residues: CASSQEGQRRAYGYTF.

J is TRBJ1-4 and V is TRBV9, with D possibly being TRBD1 (6 bases). Per germline, CDR1 SGDLS and CDR2 YYNGEE. The V end lost 3 bases, the J end lost 7 bases, and 16 bases lay between the germline ends. The CDR3 length is 15 residues. The chain's CDR3 is CASSELRGEGEKLFF. CDR3 in DNA: TGTGCCAGCAGCGAACTCAGGGGAGAAGGTGAAAAACTGTTTTTT.

The sample holds a few counts of this clonotype. This sequence joins TRBV27 and TRBJ2-7; 8 bases line up with TRBD2. The CDR3 is made up of 15 amino acids. J gave up 5 bases and V 4 bases, and 10 bases lay outside the gene matches. Per the germline V gene, CDR1 is MNHEY and CDR2 is SMNVEV (reference sequence). The CDR3 reads CASSSTSGGGNEQYF. Here the CDR3 DNA reads TGTGCCAGCAGTTCTACTAGCGGAGGTGGAAACGAGCAGTACTTC.

This clonotype was counted between two and nine times. CDR3 bases: TGTGCCAGCAGCTTATCGAATGGTCTCTCTGGAAACACCATATATTTT. It specifies CASSLSNGLSGNTIYF. The V and J genes are TRBV7-9 and TRBJ1-3; D is uncertain. Trimming took 2 bases from V and 0 from J, leaving 11 bases between them. The CDR3 spans 16 residues. The V gene's germline CDR1 is SEHNR and CDR2 FQNEAQ (reference sequence).

This chain connects TRBV6-5 to TRBJ2-3; possible D gene TRBD2, 6 bases. Trimming took 0 bases from V and 6 from J, leaving 13 bases between them. Germline CDR1 is MNHEY and CDR2 is SVGAGI. There are 15 residues in the CDR3. DNA for the CDR3: TGTGCCAGCAGTTACTCGATTACGGGGGAGGATACGCAGTATTTT. The encoded protein is CASSYSITGEDTQYF.

This clonotype was picked up a small number of times. The chain employs TRBV7-2 and TRBJ2-7; 10 positions match TRBD2. The germline V gene has CDR1 SGHTA and CDR2 FQGNSA. This CDR3 spans 15 amino acids. V shed 5 bases and J 3 bases; nucleotides not matched to a gene: 7. The CDR3 sequence is CASSPVASGGYEQYV. The CDR3 DNA is TGTGCCAGCAGCCCAGTGGCTAGCGGGGGCTACGAGCAGTACGTC.